This T cell receptor (beta chain) was recovered during a study of beta chain features in type 1 diabetes. The study, taken as a whole, reports: The naive, central memory and Treg TCRB repertoires showed an apparent similarity that was greater among patients than among healthy donors. Among patients with Type 1 diabetes, TCRB CDR3s were moderately but significantly shorter in every one of the four CD4+ subsets.

This CDR3 comprises 17 residues. Germline assignment: CDR1 MGHRA and CDR2 YSYEKL. The trim removed 0 bases at V and 2 bases at J, leaving 6 bases unmatched. As every portion of the isolated RNA was reverse transcribed, the sequencing read expressed TCRB transcripts. Profiled with immunoSEQ multiplex PCR; TCRdb holds only in-frame clones, not every one. This table has under 20,000 clones, approximately 71% appearing once. As to this clone: Its antigen is as yet unknown.

The chain combines TRBV4-1 with TRBJ2-3; 9 nucleotides agree with TRBD2. Sequencing was carried out using Tregs from blood. The TCR was taken from a man aged 30-40 years with type 1 diabetes. CDR3 DNA: TGCGCCAGCAGCCAAGAGATCGCGGGAGGGCCCACAGATACGCAGTATTTT. Amino acid sequence: CASSQEIAGGPTDTQYF.